Listed below are T cell receptor beta chains from one sample, sequenced in a study of T-cell reconstitution after alpha-beta-depleted transplantation in children. Via MiXCR, TCRdb re-called the PCR reads, giving one row per CDR3 protein. The sample holds just over 950,000 distinct CDR3 sequences; 25% to 30% are singletons and the top ten take over 25%. Sequenced here: PBMCs, mostly from graft donor cells, sampled 360 days after TCRalphabeta/CD19-depleted stem cell transplant. These TCRs come from a boy under two years old who had a stem cell transplant for SCID, so the T cells may come from the graft donor. Each CDR3 is given with its conserved first and last residue. The D gene is left open where the match is weak. Not every row has a clone size; where given, it reads once, few, many or a size class.

j_call | d_call | v_call | clone_size | cdr3_aa | cdr3_nt
TRBJ2-3 | - | TRBV12-3/TRBV12-4 | - | CASSFQLRTDTQYF | TGTGCCAGCAGTTTTCAGCTTCGGACAGATACGCAGTATTTT
TRBJ2-3 | TRBD2 | TRBV28 | - | CASTPRTSLPWDTQYF | TGTGCCAGCACCCCCAGGACTAGCCTTCCGTGGGATACGCAGTATTTT
TRBJ2-2 | - | TRBV7-2 | - | CASSLAGRGLWGELFF | TGTGCCAGCAGCTTAGCAGGCAGGGGCCTCTGGGGGGAGCTGTTTTTT
TRBJ1-2 | - | TRBV5-5 | - | CASSLVPTPNYGYTF | TGTGCCAGCAGCTTGGTCCCCACACCTAACTATGGCTACACCTTC
TRBJ2-7 | - | TRBV23-1 | - | CASSLWGVPRYEQYF | TGCGCCAGCAGTCTGTGGGGGGTACCTCGGTACGAGCAGTACTTC
TRBJ2-1 | TRBD2 | TRBV10-3 | - | CAISDKKASGGNEQFF | TGTGCCATCAGTGACAAAAAGGCTAGCGGGGGAAATGAGCAGTTCTTC
TRBJ2-7 | TRBD1 | TRBV15 | - | CATSPLDRRHEQYF | TGTGCCACCAGCCCACTGGACAGGCGACACGAGCAGTACTTC
TRBJ1-1 | TRBD1 | TRBV7-9 | few | CASSIGDRGYTEAFF | TGTGCCAGCAGCATCGGCGACAGGGGTTACACTGAAGCTTTCTTT
TRBJ2-6 | - | TRBV5-1 | once | CASSFQIGGKANVLTF | TGCGCCAGCAGCTTCCAGATCGGAGGGAAGGCCAACGTCCTGACTTTC
TRBJ2-7 | - | TRBV5-1 | - | CASSPPRDDTYEQYF | TGCGCCAGCAGCCCCCCCCGGGACGACACCTACGAGCAGTACTTC
TRBJ2-3 | - | TRBV7-8 | - | CASKRDFLRDTQYF | TGTGCCAGCAAAAGGGACTTCCTCCGAGATACGCAGTATTTT
TRBJ2-5 | - | TRBV11-2 | few | CASSLAGGKQETQYF | TGTGCCAGCAGCTTAGCCGGGGGAAAGCAAGAGACCCAGTACTTC
TRBJ1-1 | - | TRBV12-3/TRBV12-4 | - | CASSFSWVAFF | TGTGCCAGCAGTTTCAGCTGGGTGGCTTTCTTT
TRBJ1-2 | TRBD1 | TRBV28 | few | CAGGQGLGGYTF | TGTGCCGGTGGACAGGGGCTCGGCGGCTACACCTTC
TRBJ2-7 | - | TRBV27 | few | CASSRGPPYEQYF | TGTGCCAGCAGTCGCGGACCGCCCTACGAGCAGTACTTC
TRBJ2-6 | - | TRBV5-5 | - | CASSLPGLSGANVLTF | TGTGCCAGCAGTCTACCTGGGCTCTCTGGGGCCAACGTCCTGACTTTC
TRBJ2-3 | - | TRBV12-3/TRBV12-4 | - | CASRGLHLGTDTQYF | TGTGCCAGCAGAGGGCTCCACCTTGGGACAGATACGCAGTATTTT
TRBJ2-3 | - | TRBV24-1 | - | CATSELTRPLPTDTQYF | TGTGCCACCAGTGAATTGACTAGACCTCTTCCCACAGATACGCAGTATTTT
TRBJ1-5 | - | TRBV24-1 | few | CATSGSGNQPQHF | TGTGCCACCAGTGGCAGCGGCAATCAGCCCCAGCATTTT
TRBJ2-7 | - | TRBV9 | - | CASSVGWRGGYEQYF | TGTGCCAGCAGCGTAGGATGGAGGGGGGGCTACGAGCAGTACTTC
TRBJ1-1 | - | TRBV7-6 | - | CASSLSPAVPLNTEAFF | TGTGCCAGCAGCTTATCTCCCGCGGTTCCGCTGAACACTGAAGCTTTCTTT
TRBJ2-7 | TRBD2 | TRBV7-9 | - | CASSFGLADSSYEQYF | TGTGCCAGCAGCTTTGGACTAGCGGATAGCTCCTACGAGCAGTACTTC
TRBJ2-3 | TRBD2 | TRBV2 | many | CASRPTSGGRTDTRYF | TGTGCCAGCCGCCCTACTAGCGGGGGCCGCACAGATACGCGGTATTTT
TRBJ1-4 | - | TRBV4-3 | - | CASSQAGRPDEKLFF | TGCGCCAGCAGCCAGGCCGGGAGGCCCGATGAAAAACTGTTTTTT
TRBJ2-5 | - | TRBV7-9 | many | CASSRMAPETQYF | TGTGCCAGCAGCCGAATGGCCCCCGAGACCCAGTACTTC
TRBJ2-3 | - | TRBV4-1 | many | CASTPGQAEGTDTQYF | TGCGCCAGCACCCCCGGGCAGGCCGAGGGCACAGATACGCAGTATTTT
TRBJ2-2 | TRBD2 | TRBV12-3/TRBV12-4 | - | CASSLQTSGGTYTGELFF | TGTGCCAGCAGTTTGCAGACTAGCGGGGGGACCTACACCGGGGAGCTGTTTTTT
TRBJ1-4 | - | TRBV20-1 | few | CSARPTGTMNEKLFF | TGCAGTGCTAGGCCCACCGGGACAATGAATGAAAAACTGTTTTTT
TRBJ2-7 | TRBD2 | TRBV30 | few | CAWSVPGVTGGEQYF | TGTGCCTGGAGTGTACCGGGCGTTACCGGGGGGGAGCAGTACTTC
TRBJ1-5 | - | TRBV5-5 | - | CASSVDSLNQPQHF | TGTGCCAGCAGCGTTGACAGTCTTAATCAGCCCCAGCATTTT
TRBJ2-3 | - | TRBV7-9 | - | CASSSLAGMQYF | TGTGCCAGCAGCTCTCTAGCCGGAATGCAGTATTTT
TRBJ2-1 | TRBD2 | TRBV2 | few | CASSGTSLAGGRNEQFF | TGTGCCAGCAGTGGGACTTCGCTAGCGGGGGGGCGTAATGAGCAGTTCTTC
TRBJ2-1 | TRBD2 | TRBV20-1 | few | CSASRLTSGVLNEQFF | TGCAGTGCTAGCCGGTTGACCAGCGGGGTTCTCAATGAGCAGTTCTTC
TRBJ1-5 | - | TRBV10-3 | few | CAISPGQLNQPQHF | TGTGCCATCTCCCCCGGACAGCTCAATCAGCCCCAGCATTTT
TRBJ2-5 | TRBD2 | TRBV7-9 | - | CASSLTGLERETQYF | TGTGCCAGCAGCCTCACGGGACTAGAGAGGGAGACCCAGTACTTC
TRBJ2-1 | - | TRBV18 | - | CASSPRGIGGGNEQFF | TGTGCCAGCTCACCAAGGGGAATAGGAGGGGGCAATGAGCAGTTCTTC
TRBJ1-1 | TRBD1 | TRBV9 | - | CASGRGLNTEAFF | TGTGCCAGTGGAAGGGGGCTGAACACTGAAGCTTTCTTT
TRBJ1-1 | - | TRBV29-1 | few | CSVLRERDTEAFF | TGCAGCGTTCTCAGGGAGAGAGACACTGAAGCTTTCTTT
TRBJ1-2 | - | TRBV20-1 | few | CSADRVNYGYTF | TGCAGTGCCGACCGGGTTAACTATGGCTACACCTTC
TRBJ2-2 | - | TRBV25-1 | - | CASSETRTNTGELFF | TGTGCCAGCAGTGAAACCCGGACGAACACCGGGGAGCTGTTTTTT
TRBJ2-7 | - | TRBV11-2 | few | CASSLHGETYEQYF | TGTGCCAGCAGCCTGCACGGGGAGACGTACGAGCAGTACTTC
TRBJ2-1 | TRBD2 | TRBV5-1 | many | CASSLGLAGGAYNEQFF | TGCGCCAGCAGCCTTGGGCTAGCGGGGGGTGCTTACAATGAGCAGTTCTTC
TRBJ2-5 | - | TRBV29-1 | few | CSVEMPGEKETQYF | TGCAGCGTTGAAATGCCGGGGGAGAAGGAGACCCAGTACTTC
TRBJ2-1 | - | TRBV12-3/TRBV12-4 | - | CASSLTGNPQFF | TGTGCCAGCAGTTTAACGGGGAATCCACAGTTCTTC
TRBJ1-2 | TRBD1 | TRBV19 | - | CASRGQGMDYGYTF | TGTGCCTCAAGGGGGCAGGGGATGGACTATGGCTACACCTTC
TRBJ2-1 | TRBD1 | TRBV11-2 | - | CASSPPGTGKGEQFF | TGTGCCAGCAGCCCCCCTGGGACAGGGAAGGGCGAGCAGTTCTTC
TRBJ2-3 | - | TRBV3-1 | - | CASSQSFATDTQYF | TGTGCCAGCAGCCAAAGTTTTGCGACAGATACGCAGTATTTT